Following are 3 T cell receptor beta chains from one sample sequenced in a study of monozygotic twins with inflammatory bowel disease. TCRdb re-called the 5' RACE reads and shows each CDR3 protein once, DNA omitted. Found here are 200,000 to 250,000 distinct CDR3 sequences; the top ten clones hold roughly 1.5%. The sample was blood. Receptors were obtained from a human donor with ulcerative colitis or Crohn's disease, or a healthy co-twin of an affected twin (not recorded which).

This rearrangement joins TRBV12-3 or TRBV12-4 to TRBJ1-1. The CDR3 sequence is 14 residues long. CDR3: CASSFNREGTEAFF.

The chain couples TRBV20-1 to TRBJ1-1. CDR3 size: 13 residues. Germline lookup yields CDR1 DFQATT and CDR2 SNEGSKA (reference sequence). Here the CDR3 reads CSAREPVNTEAFF.

The rearrangement joins TRBV5-1 to TRBJ2-5; TCRdb gives TRBD2 as the D gene, but with no DNA this cannot be confirmed. Germline lookup yields CDR1 SGHRS and CDR2 YFSETQ. The CDR3 runs 14 residues. The CDR3 protein is CASSTSAGEETQYF.